This TCR beta chain was captured in a study of control samples from healthy donors and cancer patients. The repertoire was sequenced with immunoSEQ multiplex PCR; TCRdb's copy has only in-frame clones and lacks some. In the table there are about 130,000 clones, roughly 91% of which are singletons. V was trimmed by 9 bases and J by 6 bases, leaving 24 bases between them. CDR1 and CDR2 from the germline V gene are WNHNN and SYGVQD (reference sequence). The CDR3 has 17 amino acids. This receptor was obtained from a man aged 50 or older with head and neck cancer. Material: PBMCs. V gene TRBV10-1 combines with J gene TRBJ1-6, with a weak D call TRBD1 (6 bases). The DNA of the CDR3 is TGCGCCAGAACTCGGGCGACAGGCTTAATCCCTAATTCACCCCTCCACTTT. It codes for CARTRATGLIPNSPLHF.